This record covers a single T cell receptor beta chain. This receptor's antigen is unknown. No much larger clone is present one base from it, and per-base qualities are unavailable. Reading the germline V gene gives CDR1 MNHEY and CDR2 SVGAGI. Relative to germline, V is 10 bases shorter and J is 0 bases shorter, with 16 bases between their ends. The cysteine opens and the phenylalanine closes a CDR3 of 14 amino acids. Only the CDR3 region is kept as DNA, spanning 42 bases read in frame from base 1. This entry is derived from a study of technical replicates of blood from several donors (dated by TCRdb to about 2017). The library was produced with the immunoSEQ multiplex PCR assay. TCRdb mirrors the immuneACCESS table, restricted to in-frame sequences. Some clones are absent from its copies; in checked studies, under half trace to an unresolved V gene, and the reason for the others is unknown. The sample data list 45,000 to 55,000 clones, and around 95% of these were observed just once. Approximately 0.2% of the sample is taken by the ten largest.

This receptor was identified in a human donor in good health. Sequencing was performed on T cells isolated from PBMCs. Recombination connected TRBV6-5 to TRBJ2-7, with TRBD1 as a weak D call on 6 bases. The CDR3 in this case is CATTERGSSYEQYF. The bases read TGTGCCACCACTGAAAGGGGGAGCTCCTACGAGCAGTACTTC.